The clone carrying this T cell receptor (beta chain) occurred many times. The data belong to a study of T-cell reconstitution after alpha-beta-depleted transplantation in children. CDR1 and CDR2 (germline): DFQATT, SNEGSKA (reference sequence). Trimming took off 1 base at V and 4 bases at J, with 10 bases between the two ends. This CDR3 has 13 residues. Unique molecular identifiers were used in preparing the TCRbeta library. In TCRdb, the PCR reads were re-called with MiXCR into one record per CDR3 protein. Of approximately 50,000 distinct CDR3 sequences detected, 5.8% appear once; the ten largest clones hold over 30%.

The J gene is TRBJ2-5, the V gene TRBV20-1, with D perhaps being TRBD1 or TRBD2 (5 bases each). This sample comprised PBMCs, mostly from graft donor cells, obtained 60 days after TCRalphabeta/CD19-depleted stem cell transplant. This TCR was recovered from a female patient under 10 years old who had a stem cell transplant for aplastic anemia, so the T cells may come from the graft donor. The CDR3 loop reads CSARASGTETQYF. The DNA of the CDR3 is TGCAGTGCTAGAGCTTCAGGGACAGAGACCCAGTACTTC.